This TCR beta chain was sequenced for a study of T cells in localized non-small cell lung cancer. Notes on the study in general: Peak T cell clonality was found in uninvolved adjacent lung, exceeding tumor. Heterogeneity is still possible, as just one tumor region was sequenced. There were a median roughly 61 of the top 100 tumor clones appearing in adjacent lung. Elevated circulating T cell density in blood was associated with longer overall survival.

The data were produced by immunoSEQ multiplex PCR, yet TCRdb's version contains in-frame clones alone and is incomplete. Of over 20,000 clones in the sample, over 75% were seen once. Comments on this clone: Its antigen is currently unknown.

Germline CDR1 reads SNHLY; CDR2 reads FYNNEI. The CDR3 sequence is 13 residues long. Trimming cost V 5 bases and J 7 bases; bases outside gene matches: 5. V gene TRBV2 combines with J gene TRBJ2-5; 9 bases are a match to TRBD2. The source was peripheral blood, collected before any cancer treatment. The receptor comes from a man between 40 and 69 years old with stage III squamous cell lung carcinoma. CDR3 bases: TGTGCCAGCAGTATAGCGGGAGTTTTGACCCAGTACTTC. Its protein product is CASSIAGVLTQYF.